This T cell receptor beta chain was found in a study of T cells after yellow fever vaccination. Study information: Researchers used SMART-Seq v4 Ultra Low Input to prepare fractions that had low cell numbers.

This clonotype was recorded many times. Unmatched junction bases numbered 6, after V lost 4 bases and J lost 3 bases. The CDR3 runs 15 residues. Germline V lookup: CDR1 SGHDT, CDR2 YYEEEE. Each CDR3 protein is one row after TCRdb ran MiXCR on the 5' RACE reads. The sample holds 96,000 or so distinct CDR3 sequences, over 8% seen once. Here the sequenced sample was CD8+ T cells not binding an NS4B(214-222) dextramer, sorted from PBMCs, taken less than 16 days after the first yellow fever vaccination. The sequence was collected from a man aged 18-30 years who received the YFV17D yellow fever vaccine. This rearrangement joins TRBV5-6 to TRBJ2-7; 11 bases map to TRBD1. CDR3 nucleotide sequence: TGTGCCAGCAGCCCCGGGACAGGGGGAAACTACGAGCAGTACTTC. It is translated as CASSPGTGGNYEQYF.